This T cell receptor (beta chain) was recorded in a study of blood T cell repertoires in COVID-19. Overall study context: Sample material is recorded as cDNA or gDNA derived from T cells, B-cell-depleted T cells, or PBMCs.

After removal of 1 base from V and 5 bases from J, the junction contained 10 bases not matched to a gene. Germline V lookup: CDR1 SGHTA, CDR2 FQGNSA. This CDR3 has 17 residues. This table comes from immunoSEQ multiplex PCR, and its TCRdb copy is limited to in-frame clones, with some not included. The repertoire consists of about 76,000 clones, with over 85% occurring once and the leading ten covering 8% to 10%. The sample taken for sequencing was peripheral blood. The rearrangement joins TRBV7-2 to TRBJ2-7; 11 positions match TRBD2. The TCR was taken from a human donor in a cohort sampled during active COVID-19. CDR3 amino acids: CASSLVGGLAGGNEQYF. In DNA form, the CDR3 reads TGTGCCAGCAGCTTAGTGGGTGGCCTAGCGGGAGGAAACGAGCAGTACTTC.